Below are 20 T cell receptor beta chains sequenced from a single sample in a study of Graves' ophthalmopathy and Graves' hyperthyroidism. Transcripts of RNA were the source for amplifying TCR beta CDR3 regions. HTBI-primed RT-PCR formed the first round, and a multiplex PCR formed the second. TCRdb re-derived calls from the multiplex PCR reads in MiXCR, one entry per CDR3 protein. The table includes more than 550,000 distinct CDR3 sequences, about two fifths detected once. The sequenced material came from peripheral blood. The receptors stem from an adult man with Graves' ophthalmopathy.

V usage is TRBV12-3 or TRBV12-4 and J usage is TRBJ1-4; tentative D call: TRBD1 (6 bases). The CDR3 consists of 13 residues. V was shortened by 8 bases and J by 8 bases, with 15 bases between the two germline ends. The CDR3 region is CASLMTGREKLFF. The CDR3 nucleotides are TGTGCCAGCCTGATGACAGGCAGGGAAAAACTGTTTTTT.

Ten or more counts support this clonotype. The chain employs TRBV7-8 and TRBJ1-4; weak D call: TRBD1 (6 bases). The germline V gene encodes CDR1 SGHVS and CDR2 FQNEAQ. V lost 5 bases, J lost 7 bases, and 20 bases lay in between. The CDR3 runs 16 residues. CDR3 in amino acids: CASSPRAAGVVEKLFF. The CDR3 DNA follows: TGTGCCAGCAGCCCTAGGGCAGCAGGGGTGGTTGAAAAACTGTTTTTT.

This clonotype has ten or more counts. The chain links TRBV29-1 to TRBJ1-3, with D possibly matching TRBD1 (5 bases). Germline CDR1 is SQVTM and CDR2 is ANQGSEA. Deletions cut 6 bases from V and 0 bases from J, with 15 bases between. The CDR3 extends over 15 amino acids. The CDR3 DNA is TGCAGCGTCGCCTTTTCCAGGGCCTCTGGAAACACCATATATTTT. Translated: CSVAFSRASGNTIYF.

This clonotype has only a few counts. For the CDR3, the DNA is TGTGCCAGCAGCCAAGCGGGAGGGACTTCCTACGAGCAGTACTTC. It encodes CASSQAGGTSYEQYF. The chain joins TRBV7-2 to TRBJ2-7; TRBD2 matches at 10 bases. J lost 1 base, V lost 5 bases, and 5 bases had no gene match. Germline-derived CDR1 and CDR2 are SGHTA and FQGNSA. The CDR3 sequence is 15 residues long. Together with reference TRBV7-2 and TRBJ2-7, the CDR3 gives the full variable domain: GAGVSQSPSNKVTEKGKDVELRCDPISGHTALYWYRQSLGQGLEFLIYFQGNSAPDKSGLPSDRFSAERTGGSVSTLTIQRTQQEDSAVYLCASSQAGGTSYEQYFGPGTRLTVT.

This chain uses TRBV6-1 with TRBJ1-5; possibly TRBD1 for D (5 bases). Germline-derived CDR1 and CDR2 are MNHNS and SASEGT. This CDR3 is built from 12 residues. V was pared by 4 bases and J by 9 bases, with 10 bases between. DNA for the CDR3: TGTGCCAGCAGTGGGATCACAGGGCCCCAGCATTTT. Translating gives CASSGITGPQHF.

Ten or more counts support this clonotype. V gene TRBV12-3 or TRBV12-4 combines with J gene TRBJ2-5, with TRBD2 identical over 11 bases. The V and J ends lost 5 bases and 2 bases, in that order; junction bases with no gene match: 1. The CDR3 contains 14 residues. CDR3 sequence reads: CASSRLAGQETQYF. The CDR3 DNA sequence: TGTGCCAGCAGTAGACTAGCGGGGCAAGAGACCCAGTACTTC.

The chain couples TRBV29-1 to TRBJ2-5; 9 bases line up with TRBD1. CDR3 size: 14 residues. Losses at the gene ends were 7 bases for V and 5 bases for J; bases not matched to a gene: 11. Germline V gene data show CDR1 as SQVTM and CDR2 as ANQGSEA. The CDR3: CSADSQGARETQYF. The CDR3, as DNA: TGCAGCGCCGACTCACAGGGGGCGAGGGAGACCCAGTACTTC.

J is TRBJ1-2 and V is TRBV19; D is unresolved. Trimming removed 6 bases at V and 7 bases at J, with 15 bases between. The germline CDR1 and CDR2 sequences are LNHDA and SQIVND (reference sequence). This CDR3 comprises 13 residues. The CDR3 here is CASRPTVVGGYTF. CDR3 DNA: TGTGCCAGTAGGCCGACCGTCGTTGGTGGCTACACCTTC.

V is TRBV5-1 and J is TRBJ1-1, with a possible D match to TRBD1 (5 bases). Trimming shortened V by 4 bases and J by 0 bases, and 13 bases separated the two germline ends. CDR3 length equals 15 residues. CDR1 and CDR2 from the germline V gene are SGHRS and YFSETQ. Here the CDR3 reads CASSVAGRLNTEAFF. DNA of the CDR3: TGCGCCAGCAGCGTTGCGGGGCGCCTGAACACTGAAGCTTTCTTT. Using reference TRBV5-1 and TRBJ1-1 for the parts outside the CDR3, the full variable domain is KAGVTQTPRYLIKTRGQQVTLSCSPISGHRSVSWYQQTPGQGLQFLFEYFSETQRNKGNFPGRFSGRQFSNSRSEMNVSTLELGDSALYLCASSVAGRLNTEAFFGQGTRLTVV.

In regard to this clonotype: Since a much larger clone is just one base distant, this may be a read error. The chain has TRBV19 and TRBJ1-5; no definite D call. V gave up 3 bases and J gave up 1 base, with 10 bases separating them. Germline CDR1 reads LNHDA; CDR2 reads SQIVND (reference sequence). CDR3 size: 15 residues. Written as DNA, the CDR3 is TGTGCCAGTAGTATTTGGGCTGGCAGCAATCAGCCCCAGCATTTT. Protein: CASSIWAGSNQPQHF.

The rearrangement joins TRBV2 to TRBJ1-2; a possible D gene is TRBD1 (5 bases). V was shortened by 8 bases and J by 4 bases, with 14 bases between the two germline ends. The length of the CDR3 is 13 residues. Per germline, CDR1 SNHLY and CDR2 FYNNEI. The CDR3 DNA sequence: TGTGCCAGCCAAGACCCAGGGACCTATGGCTACACCTTC. This codes for CASQDPGTYGYTF.

As concerns this clonotype: This could be a read error, since a much larger clone is one nucleotide away. This chain uses TRBV2 with TRBJ1-5; no reliable D call. V lost 5 bases and J 0 bases, leaving 11 bases between the germline ends. Germline V CDR1 and CDR2: SNHLY, FYNNEI. This CDR3 has 15 residues. CDR3 sequence: CASSPDANSNQPQHF. As DNA, the CDR3 is TGTGCCAGCAGTCCGGACGCCAATAGCAATCAGCCCCAGCATTTT.

About this clonotype itself: The missing conserved phenylalanine or tryptophan at the end of this CDR3 makes a read error likely. Written as DNA, the CDR3 is TGTGCCAGCACCATACCGGACAGGGGATACGAGCAGTACTCC. Translating it yields CASTIPDRGYEQYS. The chain carries TRBV12-3 or TRBV12-4 and TRBJ2-7; 9 nucleotides agree with TRBD1. The CDR3 extends over 14 amino acids. The junction had 8 bases not matched to a gene; V was cut back by 7 bases and J by 4 bases.

In this sample, this clonotype turned up many times. The CDR3, as DNA: TGTGCCAGCAGCTTGACGAACAGGGCAGATGAAGCTTTCTTT. Its protein is CASSLTNRADEAFF. This chain uses TRBV5-4 with TRBJ1-1; possible D gene TRBD1, 6 bases. Germline V CDR1 and CDR2: SGHNT, YYREEE (reference sequence). Trimming removed 1 base at V and 7 bases at J, with 14 bases between. The CDR3 sequence is 14 residues long.

Ten or more counts support this clonotype. This chain joins TRBV11-3 and TRBJ1-1, with D perhaps TRBD1 (6 bases). The CDR3 spans 14 residues. In germline, CDR1 is SGHNT, CDR2 YENEEA. The germline V and J ends were trimmed by 1 base and 9 bases, with 15 bases remaining between them. The CDR3 nucleotides are TGTGCCAGCAGCTTAGCTGGGGATACAGGGCAAGCTTTCTTT. This codes for CASSLAGDTGQAFF. Full variable domain (remainder filled in from reference TRBV11-3 and TRBJ1-1): EAGVVQSPRYKIIEKKQPVAFWCNPISGHNTLYWYLQNLGQGPELLIRYENEEAVDDSQLPKDRFSAERLKGVDSTLKIQPAELGDSAVYLCASSLAGDTGQAFFGQGTRLTVV.

This clonotype was counted a few times. Just one base apart from a much larger clone, this may be a read error. This rearrangement joins TRBV15 to TRBJ1-2; D gene ambiguous. CDR3 size: 13 residues. CDR1 is LNHNV, CDR2 YYDKDF, per germline (reference sequence). The CDR3 nucleotides read TGTGCCACCAGCAGAGCTTACGGCGATGGCTACGCCTTC. Its translation is CATSRAYGDGYAF.

This clonotype appeared many times. This sequence joins TRBV12-3 or TRBV12-4 and TRBJ1-1; no reliable D call. V shed 3 bases and J shed 0 bases, with 8 bases lying between them. The CDR3 is made up of 14 amino acids. CDR3 protein: CASSLYGLNTEAFF. Here the CDR3 DNA reads TGTGCCAGCAGTTTGTATGGGCTGAACACTGAAGCTTTCTTT.

In this sample, this clonotype turned up once. The chain carries TRBV29-1 and TRBJ2-7; possible D gene TRBD1, 5 bases. Germline lookup yields CDR1 SQVTM and CDR2 ANQGSEA. Between the trimmed V and J ends, which lost 7 bases and 5 bases, there was a span of 12 bases. The CDR3 is made up of 11 amino acids. In nucleotides, the CDR3 is TGCAGCGGACAAGGGGAAAACGAGCAGTACTTC. This translates into CSGQGENEQYF.

This clonotype was recorded many times. This sequence joins TRBV7-8 and TRBJ2-2; a possible D gene is TRBD1 (6 bases). This CDR3 has 16 residues. Germline V CDR1 and CDR2: SGHVS, FQNEAQ. V lost 1 base, J lost 5 bases, and 14 bases lay in between. The CDR3, as DNA: TGTGCCAGCAGCTTAGAAGTGGGGGCAGGGACCGGGGAGCTGTTTTTT. Protein: CASSLEVGAGTGELFF.

The sample holds many counts of this clonotype. The chain couples TRBV27 to TRBJ1-1, with a possible D match to TRBD1 (6 bases). Trimming pared 5 bases from V and 1 base from J, leaving 11 bases between. The CDR3 has 14 residues. CDR1 and CDR2 from the germline V gene are MNHEY and SMNVEV (reference sequence). CDR3 bases: TGTGCCAGCAGTCACTCGGGACAGAACACTGAAGCTTTCTTT. As protein: CASSHSGQNTEAFF.